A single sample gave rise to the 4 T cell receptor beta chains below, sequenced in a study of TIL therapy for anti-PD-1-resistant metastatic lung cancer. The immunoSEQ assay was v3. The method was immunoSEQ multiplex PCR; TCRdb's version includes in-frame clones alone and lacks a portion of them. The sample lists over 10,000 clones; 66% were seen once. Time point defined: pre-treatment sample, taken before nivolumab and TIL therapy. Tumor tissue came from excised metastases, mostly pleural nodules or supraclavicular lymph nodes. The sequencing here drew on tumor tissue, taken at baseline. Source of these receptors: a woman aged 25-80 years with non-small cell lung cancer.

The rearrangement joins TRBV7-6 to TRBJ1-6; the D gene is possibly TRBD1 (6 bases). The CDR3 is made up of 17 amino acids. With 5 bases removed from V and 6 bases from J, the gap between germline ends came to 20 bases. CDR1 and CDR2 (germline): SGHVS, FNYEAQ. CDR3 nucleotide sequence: TGTGCCAGCAGCGGAGGGGGAAGCCTAATCGGTAATTCACCCCTCCACTTT. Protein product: CASSGGGSLIGNSPLHF.

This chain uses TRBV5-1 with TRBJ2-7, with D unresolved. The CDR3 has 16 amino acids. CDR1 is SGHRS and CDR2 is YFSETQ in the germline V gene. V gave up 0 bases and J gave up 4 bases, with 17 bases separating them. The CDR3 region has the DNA TGCGCCAGCAGCTTGGGTGGGTTTTTCGTCCCTTACGAGCAGTACTTC. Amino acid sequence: CASSLGGFFVPYEQYF. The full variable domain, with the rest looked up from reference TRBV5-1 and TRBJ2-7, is KAGVTQTPRYLIKTRGQQVTLSCSPISGHRSVSWYQQTPGQGLQFLFEYFSETQRNKGNFPGRFSGRQFSNSRSEMNVSTLELGDSALYLCASSLGGFFVPYEQYFGPGTRLTVT.

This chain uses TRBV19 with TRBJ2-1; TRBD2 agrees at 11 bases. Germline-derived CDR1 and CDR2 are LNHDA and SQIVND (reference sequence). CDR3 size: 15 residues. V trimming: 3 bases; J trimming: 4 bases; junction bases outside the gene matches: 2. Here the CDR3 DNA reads TGTGCCAGTAGTATGGGACTAGCGGTTTACAATGAGCAGTTCTTC. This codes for CASSMGLAVYNEQFF.

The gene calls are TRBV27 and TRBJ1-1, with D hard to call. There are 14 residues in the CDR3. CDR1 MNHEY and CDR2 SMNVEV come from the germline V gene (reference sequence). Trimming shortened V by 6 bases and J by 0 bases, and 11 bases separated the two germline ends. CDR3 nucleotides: TGTGCCAGCAGCCCCCGGACTATGAACACTGAAGCTTTCTTT. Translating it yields CASSPRTMNTEAFF.